Listed here are 6 T cell receptor beta chains from one sample, sequenced in a study of blood T cell repertoires in COVID-19. The method was immunoSEQ multiplex PCR; TCRdb's version includes in-frame clones alone and lacks a portion of them. This repertoire shows around 140,000 clones, roughly 90% found once; its top ten account for about 1.5%. The sequencing input was peripheral blood. These TCRs come from a human donor in a cohort sampled during active COVID-19.

The genes are TRBV7-9 and TRBJ2-3, with D perhaps TRBD2 (5 bases). Germline V gene sequence: CDR1 SEHNR, CDR2 FQNEAQ (reference sequence). This CDR3 has 12 residues. V shed 5 bases and J shed 8 bases, with 11 bases lying between them. CDR3 sequence (DNA): TGTGCCAGCAGCCTAGAGCGGCTTACGCAGTATTTT. This translates into CASSLERLTQYF. Supplemented by reference TRBV7-9 and TRBJ2-3, the full variable domain reads DTGVSQNPRHKITKRGQNVTFRCDPISEHNRLYWYRQTLGQGPEFLTYFQNEAQLEKSRLLSDRFSAERPKGSFSTLEIQRTEQGDSAMYLCASSLERLTQYFGPGTRLTVL.

This clone was seen only once. V usage is TRBV5-1 and J usage is TRBJ2-2; 10 bases align to TRBD1. V lost 0 bases, J lost 6 bases, and 2 bases stayed unmatched. The CDR3 totals 15 residues. Germline CDR1 and CDR2: SGHRS and YFSETQ. The CDR3 reads CASSLAGQGAGELFF. The CDR3 DNA is TGCGCCAGCAGCTTGGCCGGACAGGGGGCCGGGGAGCTGTTTTTT.

CDR3 nucleotide sequence: TGTGCCAGCAGCCTAACTCAGGGGGCGTTTCAAGAGCAGTACTTC. Translation gives CASSLTQGAFQEQYF. The genes are TRBV3-1 (or the pseudogene TRBV3-2) and TRBJ2-7, with 8 bases matching TRBD1. This CDR3 has 15 amino acids. Trimming took 4 bases from V and 7 from J; bases not matched to a gene: 12. Germline V gene sequence: CDR1 LGHDT, CDR2 YNNKEL (reference sequence).

V gene TRBV4-2 combines with J gene TRBJ2-3; a weak D match, TRBD1 (7 bases). The CDR3 loop spans 16 amino acids. Germline CDR1 is LGHNA and CDR2 is YNFKEQ. Trimming cost V 4 bases and J 1 base, with 15 bases left between them. The chain's CDR3 is CASSPPAGGRTDTQYF. The DNA of the CDR3 is TGTGCCAGCAGCCCTCCCGCAGGGGGGCGCACAGATACGCAGTATTTT.

The V gene is TRBV10-1, the J gene TRBJ1-5; 10 nucleotides match TRBD1. Germline values: CDR1 WNHNN, CDR2 SYGVQD (reference sequence). The CDR3 has 15 residues. V shed 7 bases, J shed 4 bases, and the junction held 7 bases outside the gene matches. The CDR3 reads CASKGGDRGNQPQHF. The CDR3 DNA follows: TGCGCCAGCAAGGGGGGGGACAGGGGTAATCAGCCCCAGCATTTT.

The rearrangement joins TRBV7-8 to TRBJ1-4; D gene unclear. Germline V lookup: CDR1 SGHVS, CDR2 FQNEAQ. There are 13 residues in the CDR3. With 3 bases removed from V and 4 bases from J, the gap between germline ends came to 6 bases. The CDR3 reads CASSLGFNEKLFF. The CDR3 DNA is TGTGCCAGCAGCTTGGGCTTTAATGAAAAACTGTTTTTT.